The entry below gives a single T cell receptor (beta chain) sequence along with its context. A few counts support this clonotype. Its specific antigen is unknown. Per-base quality was not reported, and no clone a single base away is much larger than it. The data belong to a study of T cells after yellow fever vaccination (dated by TCRdb to the late 2010s). Regarding the study in general: The SMART-Seq v4 Ultra Low Input RNA kit was used to prepare libraries from fractions with low cell numbers. Bulk PBMC replicates and cell subsets were isolated from blood drawn at multiple timepoints before and after both primary and secondary immunization. To track T-cell clones before and after primary and booster YFV17D yellow fever vaccination, bulk TCR alpha and beta repertoires were sequenced longitudinally. Two healthy male donors made up the cohort, one aged 18 to 30 years and the other aged 30 to 40 years. Overall results and qualifications from the work: Because only two donors were included in the study, the extent to which the findings can be generalized is limited. Computational filtering was needed because FACS-sorted repertoires could contain abundant contaminating clonotypes from the bulk population. After the booster, most clones that had expanded after primary vaccination were detected again (nearly 98% of CD4 and around nine tenths of CD8), suggesting broad maintenance of memory. A small fraction of clonotypes showed up in both the CD4 and CD8 compartments, probably as a result of convergent recombination. Compared with the primary T-cell response, the secondary T-cell response was faster but weaker, reaching its peak on day 5 rather than on day 15.

The germline V gene encodes CDR1 KGHSH and CDR2 LQKENI. The CDR3 has 16 amino acids, counting the end cysteine and phenylalanine. Only CDR3 DNA remains: 48 bases, in frame from the first base. The junction carries 13 bases between V and J, which are trimmed by 1 base and 4 bases respectively. The sample's treatment or condition label is to be understood as: live attenuated yellow fever vaccine strain. A standard Ficoll-Paque protocol was used to isolate PBMCs from peripheral blood. Dynabeads CD4 and CD8 positive selection kits were used to isolate the CD4 and CD8 T-cell fractions. RNA was extracted with TriZol from bulk PBMCs, CD4 and CD8 fractions, and dextramer-positive and dextramer-negative fractions. The sequencer was an Illumina NovaSeq 6000. TCR cDNA was synthesized by 5'RACE template switching, which introduced a universal primer site and unique molecular identifiers. Priming for cDNA synthesis came from both the TCR alpha and TCR beta constant segments. Libraries were amplified in two PCR steps, with sample barcodes and sequencing adapters added in the second step. Sequencing of libraries was performed on Illumina HiSeq 2500 (2x100 bp) or NovaSeq (2x150 bp). On the study's bioinformatics: MIGEC was used to demultiplex reads and collapse the reads into UMI consensus sequences, and MiXCR was used for V(D)J alignment. Vaccine-responding clonotypes were defined with edgeR using replicate PBMC samples, requiring FDR below 0.01 and a log2 fold change above 5 up to day 15. Each bulk clonotype was labeled CD4 or CD8 based on which sequenced repertoire, CD4 or CD8, contained the clonotype at higher abundance. TCRdb itself trimmed the public reads at Q25 with fastp, ran MiXCR and retained productive beta chains. Rows with one shared CDR3 protein collapse into an entry with the most common genes and DNA. The V and J calls and clone size are TCRdb's, not the authors'. The sample has 340,000 or so distinct CDR3 sequences on record, about 12% of them singletons. The ten largest clonotypes hold 2.5% to 4% of the sample.

The rearrangement joined TRBV18 to TRBJ2-2; the D gene could be either TRBD1 or TRBD2, each agreeing at 6 bases. The sequence derives from a man in his late teens or twenties who received the YFV17D yellow fever vaccine. Material: CD4+ T cells sorted from PBMCs, obtained 15 days after the yellow fever booster vaccination. The DNA sequence is as follows: TGTGCCAGCTCACCACAAGGACGGGGGCCCACCGGGGAGCTGTTTTTT. Its protein is CASSPQGRGPTGELFF.